These 23 T cell receptor beta chains share one sample of origin, sequenced in a study of blood T cell repertoires in COVID-19. Only in-frame clones appear in the TCRdb table, and some are missing; sequencing was by immunoSEQ multiplex PCR. The table includes about 28,000 clones, 84% detected once. Material for sequencing was peripheral blood. The receptor set was obtained from a man aged 70-80 years with active COVID-19.

The rearrangement joins TRBV6-5 to TRBJ2-2; TRBD1 matches at 8 bases. The CDR3 contains 16 residues. V shed 2 bases, J shed 9 bases, and the junction held 11 bases outside the gene matches. The germline CDR1 and CDR2 sequences are MNHEY and SVGAGI. The CDR3 region is CASSYGRRGRSRELFF. DNA of the CDR3: TGTGCCAGCAGTTACGGGCGCAGGGGGCGATCCCGGGAGCTGTTTTTT.

The chain links TRBV5-6 to TRBJ1-1; D not resolved. V gave up 0 bases and J gave up 5 bases, with 11 bases separating them. Germline V gene sequence: CDR1 SGHDT, CDR2 YYEEEE. The CDR3 totals 14 residues. The CDR3 here is CASSLDGSRTEAFF. DNA for the CDR3: TGTGCCAGCAGCTTGGACGGATCGAGGACTGAAGCTTTCTTT.

This chain uses TRBV10-3 with TRBJ1-2; tentatively, D is TRBD1 (6 bases). Deletions cut 4 bases from V and 4 bases from J, with 19 bases between. This CDR3 contains 16 residues. CDR1 and CDR2 from the germline V gene are ENHRY and SYGVKD. CDR3 sequence: CAISVEATGPRYGYTF. CDR3 DNA sequence: TGTGCCATCAGTGTAGAGGCTACAGGGCCCCGCTATGGCTACACCTTC.

The rearrangement links TRBV24-1 to TRBJ2-1; D is undetermined. Germline values: CDR1 KGHDR, CDR2 SFDVKD. Between the trimmed V and J ends, which lost 6 bases and 9 bases, there was a span of 8 bases. This CDR3 has 11 amino acids. This CDR3 reads CATSYFGEQFF. The CDR3 nucleotides read TGTGCCACCAGTTACTTTGGTGAGCAGTTCTTC.

The chain recombines TRBV28 with TRBJ2-5, with TRBD1 matching 7 bases. CDR1 and CDR2 (germline): MDHEN, SYDVKM. CDR3 length: 13 residues. The ends lost 10 bases at V and 1 base at J; junction bases unmatched: 6. The CDR3 loop reads CATRQGIQETQYF. The CDR3 region has the DNA TGTGCCACCCGACAGGGAATCCAAGAGACCCAGTACTTC.

The chain employs TRBV28 and TRBJ1-2; 9 nucleotides line up with TRBD1. The germline V gene encodes CDR1 MDHEN and CDR2 SYDVKM. CDR3 size: 14 residues. With 6 bases clipped from V and 2 bases from J, the junction kept 4 bases outside the gene matches. The CDR3 bases are TGTGCCAGCAGCCCCGGGACAGGGAACTATGGCTACACCTTC. Amino acid sequence: CASSPGTGNYGYTF.

This sequence joins TRBV7-2 and TRBJ2-3, with TRBD2 matching over 9 bases. J was trimmed by 4 bases and V by 7 bases; bases with no gene match: 9. CDR1 is SGHTA and CDR2 is FQGNSA in the germline V gene. The CDR3 is made up of 15 amino acids. CDR3 sequence reads: CASNTRRGGSDTQYF. The CDR3 region has the DNA TGTGCCAGCAACACGCGGCGGGGGGGGTCAGATACGCAGTATTTT.

The chain couples TRBV4-2 to TRBJ2-1, with 10 positions matching TRBD1. CDR1 and CDR2 from the germline V gene are LGHNA and YNFKEQ. After removal of 4 bases from V and 6 bases from J, the junction contained 9 bases not matched to a gene. The CDR3 is 16 residues long. This CDR3 reads CASSRATGGLGNEQFF. For the CDR3, the DNA is TGTGCCAGCAGCCGGGCGACAGGGGGCTTGGGCAATGAGCAGTTCTTC.

The chain combines TRBV5-4 with TRBJ2-3, with D possibly matching TRBD1 (6 bases). CDR1 and CDR2 from the germline V gene are SGHNT and YYREEE (reference sequence). The CDR3 covers 15 residues. V lost 4 bases, J lost 2 bases, and 14 bases lay in between. The CDR3 is CASSIQGPNTDTQYF. The DNA of the CDR3 is TGTGCCAGCAGCATACAGGGACCAAACACAGATACGCAGTATTTT. Looking up the rest from reference TRBV5-4 and TRBJ2-3 gives the full variable domain: ETGVTQSPTHLIKTRGQQVTLRCSSQSGHNTVSWYQQALGQGPQFIFQYYREEENGRGNFPPRFSGLQFPNYSSELNVNALELDDSALYLCASSIQGPNTDTQYFGPGTRLTVL.

The chain uses TRBV18 and TRBJ2-7, with TRBD1 identical over 7 bases. Trimming at V came to 6 bases and at J to 1 base, leaving 9 bases not matched to a gene. Germline lookup yields CDR1 KGHSH and CDR2 LQKENI. CDR3 length equals 15 residues. The CDR3 here is CASSRDSNPSYEQYF. CDR3 nucleotides: TGTGCCAGCTCTCGGGACAGCAACCCTTCCTACGAGCAGTACTTC.

This clone is a singleton in its sample. The chain uses TRBV2 and TRBJ2-1; D perhaps matches TRBD2 (5 bases). The CDR3 length is 14 residues. Trimming left V 6 bases short and J 3 bases short, with 12 bases between. CDR1 and CDR2 from the germline V gene are SNHLY and FYNNEI. The CDR3 spells CASSPEGSYNEQFF. The CDR3 DNA sequence: TGTGCCAGCAGCCCCGAGGGCAGCTACAATGAGCAGTTCTTC. Combining the CDR3 with reference TRBV2 and TRBJ2-1 gives the whole variable domain EPEVTQTPSHQVTQMGQEVILRCVPISNHLYFYWYRQILGQKVEFLVSFYNNEISEKSEIFDDQFSVERPDGSNFTLKIRSTKLEDSAMYFCASSPEGSYNEQFFGPGTRLTVL.

This chain uses TRBV6-6 with TRBJ1-2; TRBD1 aligns across 8 bases. Trimming at V came to 2 bases and at J to 0 bases, leaving 2 bases not matched to a gene. CDR3 length: 15 residues. Germline loops: CDR1 MNHNY, CDR2 SVGAGI (reference sequence). DNA of the CDR3: TGTGCCAGCAGTTACCGGACAGGGACTAACTATGGCTACACCTTC. Translation: CASSYRTGTNYGYTF.

This chain uses TRBV6-6 with TRBJ2-5; 7 bases match TRBD1. The junction had 7 bases not matched to a gene; V was cut back by 5 bases and J by 4 bases. Germline values: CDR1 MNHNY, CDR2 SVGAGI (reference sequence). This CDR3 contains 14 residues. In DNA form, the CDR3 reads TGTGCCAGCAGTCCCCCGAGGGGGCGAGAGACCCAGTACTTC. Translation gives CASSPPRGRETQYF.

This clone was counted only a few times. This rearrangement joins TRBV28 to TRBJ2-3; 8 bases map to TRBD2. The CDR3 is made up of 18 amino acids. The V segment lost 2 bases and the J segment 0 bases; nucleotides outside the gene matches: 10. The V gene's germline CDR1 is MDHEN and CDR2 SYDVKM. The CDR3 protein is CASSLPPPSGYSTDTQYF. The CDR3, as DNA: TGTGCCAGCAGTTTACCCCCTCCTAGCGGGTATAGCACAGATACGCAGTATTTT.

The chain couples TRBV7-9 to TRBJ2-3; 9 bases line up with TRBD2. This CDR3 is built from 13 residues. The J segment lost 6 bases and the V segment lost 7 bases, leaving 5 bases of the junction unmatched. CDR1 and CDR2 from the germline V gene are SEHNR and FQNEAQ (reference sequence). The CDR3 sequence: CASTAGGRDTQYF. The CDR3 DNA reads as TGTGCCAGCACGGCGGGGGGGCGGGATACGCAGTATTTT.

The gene calls are TRBV4-3 and TRBJ2-1; D not certain. Germline lookup yields CDR1 LGHNA and CDR2 YSLEER. This CDR3 is 15 amino acids long. Trimming removed 0 bases at V and 4 bases at J, with 10 bases between. Here the CDR3 DNA reads TGCGCCAGCAGCCAAGAGGAGCAGAAATACAATGAGCAGTTCTTC. Residues: CASSQEEQKYNEQFF.

The chain links TRBV25-1 to TRBJ2-2; tentatively, D is TRBD1 (6 bases). Trimming took 3 bases from V and 7 from J, leaving 15 bases between them. Germline V gives CDR1 MGHDK, CDR2 SYGVNS. The CDR3 runs 15 residues. The CDR3 spells CASSDRLGAGGELFF. In DNA form, the CDR3 reads TGTGCCAGCAGTGACCGTCTGGGGGCTGGCGGGGAGCTGTTTTTT.

This clone ranks as medium-sized. This chain links TRBV11-3 with TRBJ2-4; no clear D. The V and J ends lost 5 bases and 8 bases respectively, with 13 bases between them. CDR1 is SGHNT, CDR2 YENEEA, per germline. The CDR3 is 13 residues long. CDR3 coding DNA: TGTGCCAGCAGCCCTTCGGGTGACGACATTCAGTACTTC. Translation gives CASSPSGDDIQYF.

The genes are TRBV6-5 and TRBJ2-4; tentatively, D is TRBD1 (6 bases). Germline assignment: CDR1 MNHEY and CDR2 SVGAGI. CDR3 length: 15 amino acids. The germline V and J ends were trimmed by 8 bases and 0 bases, with 14 bases remaining between them. CDR3 in amino acids: CASHPGELAKNIQYF. CDR3 bases: TGTGCCAGCCACCCAGGGGAGTTAGCCAAAAACATTCAGTACTTC.

This clone was observed a few times. CDR3 DNA: TGTGCCAGCAGCAAACTTCCCTCCTGGAGGGAAGACTATGGCTACACCTTC. This codes for CASSKLPSWREDYGYTF. The chain links TRBV7-9 to TRBJ1-2; D is unclear. V was clipped by 5 bases and J by 3 bases, with 22 bases between them. Germline-derived CDR1 and CDR2 are SEHNR and FQNEAQ (reference sequence). The CDR3 length is 17 residues.

V gene TRBV3-1 (or the pseudogene TRBV3-2) combines with J gene TRBJ2-6; TRBD1 agrees at 7 bases. This CDR3 is built from 17 residues. Germline CDR1 reads LGHDT; CDR2 reads YNNKEL (reference sequence). V gave up 1 base and J gave up 2 bases; unmatched junction bases: 5. CDR3 in amino acids: CASSQALTGTGANVLTF. DNA for the CDR3: TGTGCCAGCAGCCAAGCGCTGACAGGGACTGGGGCCAACGTCCTGACTTTC.

This clone was picked up a small number of times. The CDR3 protein is CASSQTGTGFYEQYF. In DNA, the CDR3 is TGTGCCAGCAGTCAAACCGGGACAGGGTTTTACGAGCAGTACTTC. The V gene is TRBV11-3, the J gene TRBJ2-7, with 9 nucleotides matching TRBD1. After removal of 6 bases from V and 4 bases from J, the junction contained 10 bases not matched to a gene. CDR1 SGHNT and CDR2 YENEEA come from the germline V gene. The CDR3 covers 15 residues.

Concerning this clone: Its ends do not fully match the called genes, so a read error is possible. This chain joins TRBV4-1 and TRBJ2-1; 8 bases are shared with TRBD1. Germline CDR1 is MGHRA and CDR2 is YSYEKL. The CDR3 spans 15 residues. Here the CDR3 reads CASSQADRESSEQFF. The CDR3 DNA reads as TGCGCCAGCAGTCAAGCGGACAGGGAATCTTCTGAGCAGTTCTTC.